Each of the 18 T cell receptor beta chains below was sequenced from the same sample in a study of vaccination effects on CD4 cells after COVID-19. ViraFEST assay sequencing came after antigen-specific CD4+ T cells were expanded with viral peptide pools. When more than 9 days of culture had elapsed, CD4+ T cells were isolated. Profiled with immunoSEQ multiplex PCR; TCRdb holds only in-frame clones, not every one. Found here are 55,000 to 65,000 clones, roughly 76% of them singletons; the top ten hold about 2.7%. These receptors' targets are unknown. This material consisted of CD4+ T cells from PBMCs cultured with HCoV-229E spike peptides, taken before COVID-19 vaccination. Source of these receptors: a human donor who received a COVID-19 vaccine.

The chain combines TRBV24-1 with TRBJ1-2; D may be TRBD1 (6 bases). CDR3 length equals 13 residues. Germline V gene lookup returns CDR1 KGHDR and CDR2 SFDVKD. The ends were cut back, 9 bases at V and 8 bases at J, with 18 bases in the middle. CDR3 amino acids: CATSTERGRGYTF. CDR3 in DNA: TGTGCCACCTCCACCGAGAGGGGGAGGGGCTACACCTTC.

The V call is TRBV2, the J call TRBJ1-4; 7 nucleotides match TRBD1. J gave up 6 bases and V 7 bases, and 8 bases lay outside the gene matches. CDR1 and CDR2 (germline): SNHLY, FYNNEI. The CDR3 runs 14 residues. CDR3 sequence (DNA): TGTGCCAGCAATCATGAGGGGGCAGATGAAAAACTGTTTTTT. Its protein product is CASNHEGADEKLFF.

The J gene is TRBJ1-1, the V gene TRBV7-9, with a weak D call TRBD1 (6 bases). Germline V gene data show CDR1 as SEHNR and CDR2 as FQNEAQ (reference sequence). This CDR3 region has 12 residues. Trimming took off 5 bases at V and 7 bases at J, with 11 bases between the two ends. CDR3 in amino acids: CASSAQGFEAFF. In DNA form, the CDR3 reads TGTGCCAGCAGCGCTCAGGGGTTTGAAGCTTTCTTT.

CDR3 DNA: TGTGCCAGCAGCTTATCCCCCCAAGTGAGCTCCTATAATTCACCCCTCCACTTT. Encoded protein: CASSLSPQVSSYNSPLHF. The chain has TRBV3-1 (or the pseudogene TRBV3-2) and TRBJ1-6; D gene unclear. Deletions cut 5 bases from V and 0 bases from J, with 17 bases between. CDR1 is LGHDT, CDR2 YNNKEL, per germline (reference sequence). This CDR3 has 18 residues.

The V call is TRBV6-2 or TRBV6-3, the J call TRBJ2-4; D uncertain. This CDR3 comprises 16 residues. V gave up 6 bases and J gave up 0 bases, with 15 bases separating them. The germline V gene has CDR1 MNHEY and CDR2 SVGEGT. The DNA for the CDR3 is TGTGCCAGCAGCCCGCGACAACGCTTAGCCAAAAACATTCAGTACTTC. Amino acid sequence: CASSPRQRLAKNIQYF.

The rearrangement links TRBV19 to TRBJ1-4; the D is unclear. Trimming cost V 5 bases and J 10 bases, with 17 bases left between them. Germline CDR1 is LNHDA and CDR2 is SQIVND (reference sequence). This CDR3 is built from 14 residues. CDR3 sequence: CASSSGKELRKLFF. Written as DNA, the CDR3 is TGTGCCAGTAGTTCTGGTAAAGAACTAAGAAAACTGTTTTTT. Combining the CDR3 with reference TRBV19 and TRBJ1-4 gives the whole variable domain DGGITQSPKYLFRKEGQNVTLSCEQNLNHDAMYWYRQDPGQGLRLIYYSQIVNDFQKGDIAEGYSVSREKKESFPLTVTSAQKNPTAFYLCASSSGKELRKLFFGSGTQLSVL.

This clone was picked up a small number of times. The rearrangement uses TRBV7-9 and TRBJ2-2, with D perhaps matching TRBD1 (5 bases). Deletions cut 2 bases from V and 5 bases from J, with 9 bases between. The CDR3 contains 14 residues. CDR1 and CDR2 (germline): SEHNR, FQNEAQ (reference sequence). The chain's CDR3 is CASSLTGATGELFF. The DNA of the CDR3 is TGTGCCAGCAGCTTAACAGGAGCAACCGGGGAGCTGTTTTTT.

The chain couples TRBV5-1 to TRBJ1-1, with D possibly being TRBD1 (5 bases). Germline assignment: CDR1 SGHRS and CDR2 YFSETQ. V dropped 2 bases and J dropped 1 base, with 9 bases sitting between them. This CDR3 region has 14 residues. CDR3 residues: CASSFPGTNTEAFF. For the CDR3, the DNA is TGCGCCAGCAGCTTCCCAGGGACGAACACTGAAGCTTTCTTT.

The chain is built from TRBV10-2 and TRBJ2-7; unclear D gene. This CDR3 spans 14 amino acids. V gave up 6 bases and J gave up 1 base, with 13 bases separating them. Germline V gene lookup returns CDR1 WSHSY and CDR2 SAAADI. In DNA form, the CDR3 reads TGCGCCAGCAGATCTGGAGACGGGTCCTACGAGCAGTACGTC. This encodes CASRSGDGSYEQYV.

The rearrangement uses TRBV2 and TRBJ2-7; tentatively, D is TRBD1 (6 bases). Trimming removed 7 bases at V and 0 bases at J, with 13 bases between. The CDR3 contains 14 residues. Germline assignment: CDR1 SNHLY and CDR2 FYNNEI. CDR3 loop: CASKEWDNSYEQYV. For the CDR3, the DNA is TGTGCCAGCAAAGAATGGGACAACTCCTACGAGCAGTACGTC.

This clone has only a few counts. The gene calls are TRBV18 and TRBJ1-2; 7 positions match TRBD1. J lost 4 bases, V lost 2 bases, and 7 bases had no gene match. This CDR3 spans 15 amino acids. In germline, CDR1 is KGHSH, CDR2 LQKENI. CDR3 protein: CASSPGGEGAYGYTF. In DNA, the CDR3 is TGTGCCAGCTCACCAGGGGGTGAGGGGGCCTATGGCTACACCTTC.

This clone came up once. The chain couples TRBV10-3 to TRBJ2-3; 7 nucleotides align to TRBD2. CDR3 length equals 15 residues. V gave up 7 bases and J gave up 2 bases; unmatched junction bases: 9. The V gene's germline CDR1 is ENHRY and CDR2 SYGVKD. The CDR3 DNA follows: TGTGCCATCAAAGGTGTGGCGGGAGCCACAGATACGCAGTATTTT. Protein: CAIKGVAGATDTQYF.

The V and J genes are TRBV5-1 and TRBJ2-7; 11 nucleotides match TRBD1. Unmatched junction bases numbered 9, after V lost 4 bases and J lost 6 bases. Germline CDR1 SGHRS, CDR2 YFSETQ. The CDR3 loop spans 15 amino acids. The CDR3 loop is CASSPGQGAFGEQYV. The CDR3 DNA follows: TGCGCCAGCAGCCCCGGACAGGGGGCTTTCGGCGAGCAGTACGTC.

The chain is built from TRBV5-1 and TRBJ2-7, with 8 bases identical to TRBD1. Germline CDR1 is SGHRS and CDR2 is YFSETQ. The ends lost 0 bases at V and 5 bases at J; junction bases unmatched: 1. The CDR3 has 13 residues. The CDR3 reads CASSLGQGNEQYV. In nucleotides, the CDR3 is TGCGCCAGCAGCTTGGGACAGGGGAACGAGCAGTACGTC.

The chain combines TRBV7-2 with TRBJ2-5; unclear D gene. Trimming removed 8 bases from V and 4 bases from J, with 14 bases in between. Germline loops: CDR1 SGHTA, CDR2 FQGNSA. The CDR3 sequence is 13 residues long. CDR3 DNA: TGTGCCAGCCGGCGCATGAGTTTAGAGACCCAGTACTTC. Residues: CASRRMSLETQYF.

V usage is TRBV1 and J usage is TRBJ2-5. TRBV1 constitutes a pseudogene. This CDR3 region has 11 residues. The chain's CDR3 is CTSRHQETQYF. In nucleotides, the CDR3 is TGCACCAGCAGACACCAAGAGACCCAGTACTTC.

The chain joins TRBV2 to TRBJ2-1; 7 positions match TRBD2. Germline V gives CDR1 SNHLY, CDR2 FYNNEI. Losses at the gene ends were 6 bases for V and 3 bases for J; bases not matched to a gene: 5. The CDR3 extends over 14 amino acids. The DNA for the CDR3 is TGTGCCAGCAGGGGAGGGACCTACTACAATGAGCAGTTCTTC. Translation gives CASRGGTYYNEQFF. Supplemented by reference TRBV2 and TRBJ2-1, the full variable domain reads EPEVTQTPSHQVTQMGQEVILRCVPISNHLYFYWYRQILGQKVEFLVSFYNNEISEKSEIFDDQFSVERPDGSNFTLKIRSTKLEDSAMYFCASRGGTYYNEQFFGPGTRLTVL.

The chain couples TRBV6-6 to TRBJ1-3; D is unresolved. The CDR3 is 16 residues long. The ends were cut back, 4 bases at V and 0 bases at J, with 13 bases in the middle. Per the germline V gene, CDR1 is MNHNY and CDR2 is SVGAGI (reference sequence). DNA of the CDR3: TGTGCCAGCAGTTTGGGCGGGTCGTACTCTGGAAACACCATATATTTT. Its protein is CASSLGGSYSGNTIYF.